The following is a T cell receptor beta chain sequence with its context. Each sample used at least 6 million PBMCs. This entry comes from a study of blood T cells in healthy people across ages. Study background: Template switching captured about one barcoded beta molecule per two T cells.

Using a J-beta primer mix together with a sample-barcoded 5' primer, a second PCR was run for roughly 6 to 11 cycles. All cDNA molecules were each tagged by a template-switch adaptor with 12 random nucleotides. Every sample produced at least 2.5 million CDR3-containing paired-end reads. TCRdb re-analysed the 5' RACE reads in MiXCR, keeping a single row per CDR3 protein. The sample has about 970,000 distinct CDR3 sequences; roughly 51% are singletons. Trimming left V 2 bases short and J 6 bases short, with 14 bases between. This CDR3 is 14 amino acids long. V and J are TRBV12-3 or TRBV12-4 and TRBJ2-7; D unresolved. Sample: blood. The clonotype originates from an older woman in good health. The CDR3 here is CASSLRMMESEQYF. The CDR3 DNA sequence: TGTGCCAGCAGTTTACGTATGATGGAGAGCGAGCAGTACTTC.